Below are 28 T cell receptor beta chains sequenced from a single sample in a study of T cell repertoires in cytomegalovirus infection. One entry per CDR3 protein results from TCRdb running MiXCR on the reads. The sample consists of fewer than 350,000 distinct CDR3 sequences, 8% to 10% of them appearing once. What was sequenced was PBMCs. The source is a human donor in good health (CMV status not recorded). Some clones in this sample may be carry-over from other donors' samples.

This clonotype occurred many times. CDR3 sequence reads: CASSPPRRASGIYTGELFF. The DNA for the CDR3 is TGTGCCAGCTCACCACCAAGGAGGGCTAGCGGGATTTACACCGGGGAGCTGTTTTTT. V is TRBV18 and J is TRBJ2-2; 9 bases are shared with TRBD2. This CDR3 has 19 amino acids. Germline CDR1 and CDR2: KGHSH and LQKENI. V shed 0 bases and J 3 bases; nucleotides not matched to a gene: 11.

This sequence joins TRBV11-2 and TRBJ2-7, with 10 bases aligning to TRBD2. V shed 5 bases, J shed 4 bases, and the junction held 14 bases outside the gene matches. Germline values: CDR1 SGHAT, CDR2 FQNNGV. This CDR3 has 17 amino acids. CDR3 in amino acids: CASSPRRPGTSVYEQYF. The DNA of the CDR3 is TGTGCCAGCAGCCCCCGACGACCCGGGACTAGCGTTTACGAGCAGTACTTC. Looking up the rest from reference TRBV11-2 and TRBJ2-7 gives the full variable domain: EAGVAQSPRYKIIEKRQSVAFWCNPISGHATLYWYQQILGQGPKLLIQFQNNGVVDDSQLPKDRFSAERLKGVDSTLKIQPAKLEDSAVYLCASSPRRPGTSVYEQYFGPGTRLTVT.

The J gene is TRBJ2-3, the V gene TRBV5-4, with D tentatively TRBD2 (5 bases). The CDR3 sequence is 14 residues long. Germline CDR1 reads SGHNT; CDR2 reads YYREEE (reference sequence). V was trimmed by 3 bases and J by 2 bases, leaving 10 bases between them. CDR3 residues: CASSSVRDTDTQYF. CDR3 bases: TGTGCCAGCAGCTCTGTGAGGGACACAGATACGCAGTATTTT.

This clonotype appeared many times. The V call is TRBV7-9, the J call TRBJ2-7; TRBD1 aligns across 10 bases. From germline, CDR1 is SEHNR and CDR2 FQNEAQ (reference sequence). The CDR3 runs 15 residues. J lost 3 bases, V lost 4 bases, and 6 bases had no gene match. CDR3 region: CASSYRTGGGYEQYF. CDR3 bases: TGTGCCAGCAGCTACCGGACAGGGGGGGGCTACGAGCAGTACTTC.

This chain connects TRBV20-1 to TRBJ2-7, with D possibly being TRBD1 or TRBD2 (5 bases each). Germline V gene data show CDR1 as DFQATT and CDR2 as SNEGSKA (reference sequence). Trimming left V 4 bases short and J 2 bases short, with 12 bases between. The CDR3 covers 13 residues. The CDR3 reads CSATRDPPYEQYF. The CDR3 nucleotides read TGCAGTGCTACTAGGGACCCACCCTACGAGCAGTACTTC.

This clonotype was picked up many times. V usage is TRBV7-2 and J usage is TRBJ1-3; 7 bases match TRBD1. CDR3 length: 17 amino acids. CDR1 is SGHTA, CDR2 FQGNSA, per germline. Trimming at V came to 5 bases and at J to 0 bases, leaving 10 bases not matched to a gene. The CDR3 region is CASSIKTSGGSGNTIYF. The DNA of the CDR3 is TGTGCCAGCAGCATAAAAACCTCAGGGGGCTCTGGAAACACCATATATTTT.

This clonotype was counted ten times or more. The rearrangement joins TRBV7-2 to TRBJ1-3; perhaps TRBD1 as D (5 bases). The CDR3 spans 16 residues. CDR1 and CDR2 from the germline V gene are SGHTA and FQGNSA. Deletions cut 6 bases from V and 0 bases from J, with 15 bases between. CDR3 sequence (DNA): TGTGCCAGCAGGCCAGCGGGGGTCACCTCTGGAAACACCATATATTTT. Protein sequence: CASRPAGVTSGNTIYF. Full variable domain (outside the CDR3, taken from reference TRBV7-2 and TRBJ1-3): GAGVSQSPSNKVTEKGKDVELRCDPISGHTALYWYRQSLGQGLEFLIYFQGNSAPDKSGLPSDRFSAERTGGSVSTLTIQRTQQEDSAVYLCASRPAGVTSGNTIYFGEGSWLTVV.

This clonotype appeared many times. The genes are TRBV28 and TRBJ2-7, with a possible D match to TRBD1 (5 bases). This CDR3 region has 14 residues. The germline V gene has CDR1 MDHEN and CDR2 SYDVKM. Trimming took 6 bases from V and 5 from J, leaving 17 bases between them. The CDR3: CASSFSRELDEQYF. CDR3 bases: TGTGCCAGCAGCTTTTCCAGGGAATTGGACGAGCAGTACTTC.

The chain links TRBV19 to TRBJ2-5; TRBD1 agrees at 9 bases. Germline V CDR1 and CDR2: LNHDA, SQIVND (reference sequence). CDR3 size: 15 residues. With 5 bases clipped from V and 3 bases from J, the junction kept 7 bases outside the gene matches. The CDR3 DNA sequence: TGTGCCAGTAGTCACCCCGGACAGGGGAAAGAGACCCAGTACTTC. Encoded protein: CASSHPGQGKETQYF.

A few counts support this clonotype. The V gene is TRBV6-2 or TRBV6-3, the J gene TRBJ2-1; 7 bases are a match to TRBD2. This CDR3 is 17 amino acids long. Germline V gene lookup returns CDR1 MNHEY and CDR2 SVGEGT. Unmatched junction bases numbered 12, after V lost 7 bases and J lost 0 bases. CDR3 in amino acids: CASTPGLAGYSYNEQFF. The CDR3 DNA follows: TGTGCCAGCACTCCCGGGTTAGCGGGTTACTCCTACAATGAGCAGTTCTTC.

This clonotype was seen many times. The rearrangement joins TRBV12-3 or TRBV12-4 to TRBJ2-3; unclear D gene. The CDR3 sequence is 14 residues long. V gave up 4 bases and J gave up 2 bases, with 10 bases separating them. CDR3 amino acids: CASSSFPVTDTQYF. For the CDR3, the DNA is TGTGCCAGCAGTTCTTTCCCAGTCACAGATACGCAGTATTTT.

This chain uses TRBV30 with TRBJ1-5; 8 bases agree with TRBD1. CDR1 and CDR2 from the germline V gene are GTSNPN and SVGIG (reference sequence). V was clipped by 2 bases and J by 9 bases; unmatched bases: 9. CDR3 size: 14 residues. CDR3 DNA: TGTGCCTGGAGTCCTCCAGGGGGCGCGCGGCCCCAGCATTTT. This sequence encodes CAWSPPGGARPQHF. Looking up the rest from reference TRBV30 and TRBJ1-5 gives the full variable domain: SQTIHQWPATLVQPVGSPLSLECTVEGTSNPNLYWYRQAAGRGLQLLFYSVGIGQISSEVPQNLSASRPQDRQFILSSKKLLLSDSGFYLCAWSPPGGARPQHFGDGTRLSIL.

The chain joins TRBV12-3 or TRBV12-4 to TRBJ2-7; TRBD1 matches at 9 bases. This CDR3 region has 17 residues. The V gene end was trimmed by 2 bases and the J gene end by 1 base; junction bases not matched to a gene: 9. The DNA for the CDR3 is TGTGCCAGCAGTTTACGTCCACCGGGACAGGGTTCCTACGAGCAGTACTTC. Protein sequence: CASSLRPPGQGSYEQYF.

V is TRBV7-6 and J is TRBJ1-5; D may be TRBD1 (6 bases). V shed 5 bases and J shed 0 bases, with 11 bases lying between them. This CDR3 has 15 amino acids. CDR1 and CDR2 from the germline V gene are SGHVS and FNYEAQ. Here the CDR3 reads CASSKDSRSNQPQHF. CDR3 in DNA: TGTGCCAGCAGCAAGGACAGTCGTAGCAATCAGCCCCAGCATTTT.

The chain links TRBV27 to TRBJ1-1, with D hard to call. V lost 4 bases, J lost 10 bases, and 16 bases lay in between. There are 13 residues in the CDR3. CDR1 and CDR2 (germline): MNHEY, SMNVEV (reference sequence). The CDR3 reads CASSSTGFTGAFF. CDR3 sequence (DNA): TGTGCCAGCAGTTCGACTGGTTTCACGGGAGCTTTCTTT.

The CDR3 nucleotides are TGCGCCAGCAGCGAGACAGGGTGGTCAACTGGGGCCAACGTCCTGACTTTC. It yields the protein CASSETGWSTGANVLTF. The rearrangement joins TRBV5-1 to TRBJ2-6; TRBD1 matches 7 bases. The CDR3 spans 17 residues. The V segment lost 4 bases and the J segment 2 bases; nucleotides outside the gene matches: 9. Per germline, CDR1 SGHRS and CDR2 YFSETQ.

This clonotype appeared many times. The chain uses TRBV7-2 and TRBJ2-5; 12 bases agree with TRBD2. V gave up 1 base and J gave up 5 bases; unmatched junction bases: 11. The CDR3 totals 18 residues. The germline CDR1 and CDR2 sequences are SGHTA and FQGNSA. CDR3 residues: CASSLEGRLAGVGETQYF. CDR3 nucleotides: TGTGCCAGCAGCTTAGAGGGGAGACTAGCGGGAGTTGGGGAGACCCAGTACTTC.

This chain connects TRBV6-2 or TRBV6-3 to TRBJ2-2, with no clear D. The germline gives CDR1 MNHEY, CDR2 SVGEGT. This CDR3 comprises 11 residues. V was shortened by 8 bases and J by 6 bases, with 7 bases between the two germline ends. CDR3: CASRIPGELFF. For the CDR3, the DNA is TGTGCCAGCCGGATCCCCGGGGAGCTGTTTTTT.

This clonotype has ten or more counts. The CDR3 region is CAWRRGNTEAFF. The CDR3 DNA is TGTGCCTGGAGAAGGGGTAACACTGAAGCTTTCTTT. The chain couples TRBV30 to TRBJ1-1, with D possibly being TRBD1 (5 bases). The CDR3 is 12 amino acids. V shed 3 bases and J shed 2 bases, with 7 bases lying between them. Per the germline V gene, CDR1 is GTSNPN and CDR2 is SVGIG (reference sequence).

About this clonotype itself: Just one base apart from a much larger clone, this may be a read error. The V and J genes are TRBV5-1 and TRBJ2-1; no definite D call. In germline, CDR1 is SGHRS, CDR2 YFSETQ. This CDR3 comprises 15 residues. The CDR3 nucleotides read TGCGCCAGCAGCCCCTCTATACACCAGACCAATGTGCAGTTCTTC. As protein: CASSPSIHQTNVQFF.

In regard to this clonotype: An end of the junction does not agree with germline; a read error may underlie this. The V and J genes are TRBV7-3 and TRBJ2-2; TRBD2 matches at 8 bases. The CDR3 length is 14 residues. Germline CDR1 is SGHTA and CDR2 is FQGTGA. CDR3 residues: CASKNSGNPGELFF. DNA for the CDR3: TGTGCCAGCAAGAATAGCGGGAACCCCGGGGAGCTGTTTTTT.

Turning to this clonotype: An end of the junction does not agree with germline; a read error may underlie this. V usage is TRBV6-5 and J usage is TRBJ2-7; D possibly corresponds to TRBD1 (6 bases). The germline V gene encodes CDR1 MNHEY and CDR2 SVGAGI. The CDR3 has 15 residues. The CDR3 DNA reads TGTGCCAGCAGTCCCTTGACAGGAGGCTCCTACGAGCAGTGCTTC. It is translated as CASSPLTGGSYEQCF.

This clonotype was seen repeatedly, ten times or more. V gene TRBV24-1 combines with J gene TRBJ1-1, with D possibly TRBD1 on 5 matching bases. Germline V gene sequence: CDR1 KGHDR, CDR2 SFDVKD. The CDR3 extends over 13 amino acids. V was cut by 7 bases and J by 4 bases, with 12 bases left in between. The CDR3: CATRIEGSTEAFF. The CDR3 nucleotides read TGTGCCACCAGGATCGAGGGGAGCACTGAAGCTTTCTTT.

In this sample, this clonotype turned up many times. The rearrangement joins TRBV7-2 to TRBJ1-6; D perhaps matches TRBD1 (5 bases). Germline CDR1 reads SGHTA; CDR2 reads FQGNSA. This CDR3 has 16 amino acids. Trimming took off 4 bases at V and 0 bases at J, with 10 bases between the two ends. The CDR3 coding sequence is TGTGCCAGCAGCTGGGCAGGGAACTCCTATAATTCACCCCTCCACTTT. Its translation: CASSWAGNSYNSPLHF.

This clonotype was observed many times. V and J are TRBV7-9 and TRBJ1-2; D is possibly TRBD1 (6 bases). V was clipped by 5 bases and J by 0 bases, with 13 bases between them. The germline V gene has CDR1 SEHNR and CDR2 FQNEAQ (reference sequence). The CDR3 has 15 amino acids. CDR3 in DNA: TGTGCCAGCAGCCTCGTTGGACAGTCTAACTATGGCTACACCTTC. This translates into CASSLVGQSNYGYTF.

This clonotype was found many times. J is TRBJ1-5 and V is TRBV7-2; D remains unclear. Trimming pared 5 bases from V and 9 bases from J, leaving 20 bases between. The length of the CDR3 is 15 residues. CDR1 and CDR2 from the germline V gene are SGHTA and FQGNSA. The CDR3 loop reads CASSPQPDGLGPQHF. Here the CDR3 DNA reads TGTGCCAGCAGCCCACAGCCCGACGGTTTGGGGCCCCAGCATTTT.

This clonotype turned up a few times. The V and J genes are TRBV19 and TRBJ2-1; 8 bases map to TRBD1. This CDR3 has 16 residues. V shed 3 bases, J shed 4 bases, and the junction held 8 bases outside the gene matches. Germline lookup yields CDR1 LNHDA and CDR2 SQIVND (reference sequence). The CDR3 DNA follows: TGTGCCAGTAGTATCGGAGGGACAGGTCATTACAATGAGCAGTTCTTC. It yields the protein CASSIGGTGHYNEQFF.

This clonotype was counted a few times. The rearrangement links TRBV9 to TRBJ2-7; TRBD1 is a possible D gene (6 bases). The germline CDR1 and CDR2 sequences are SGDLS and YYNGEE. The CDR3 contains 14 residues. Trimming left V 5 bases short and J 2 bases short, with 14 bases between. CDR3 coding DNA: TGTGCCAGCAGTAAAAGGGACACAACCTACGAGCAGTACTTC. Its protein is CASSKRDTTYEQYF.